This T cell receptor beta chain derives from a study of T cells in Graves' hyperthyroidism and ophthalmopathy. Turning to the study itself: Upon initial diagnosis and before any treatment, peripheral blood was collected. Study-wide results and caveats: The model foresaw ophthalmopathy a median about 6.5 months prior to onset. Separating ophthalmopathy from stable hyperthyroidism was achieved by a 13 V-J model.

Uncontrolled infection, other autoimmune disease, pregnancy or lactation disqualified patients from enrolment. The source material, RNA transcripts, was used to amplify TCR beta CDR3 regions. RT-PCR in the first round (using the HTBI primer set) targeted the TCR CDR3. TCRdb used MiXCR to reprocess the multiplex PCR reads, holding one entry per CDR3 protein. The table records fewer than 750,000 distinct CDR3 sequences, approximately 14% of them present only once. This clonotype was counted at least ten times. What it recognizes is unknown. At one boundary the junction diverges from the germline segment, which might be a read error. Germline values: CDR1 SNHLY, CDR2 FYNNEI. The CDR3 has 14 amino acids.

This TCR came from a woman in her thirties or forties with Graves' ophthalmopathy. The sequenced sample consisted of blood. The V call is TRBV2, the J call TRBJ2-2, with 9 positions matching TRBD2. The CDR3 DNA follows: TGTGCCAGCACAGGACTAGCGAATACCGGGGAGCTGTTTTTT. Protein: CASTGLANTGELFF.